This T cell receptor beta chain came from a study of beta chain features in type 1 diabetes. Whole-study results and caveats: TCRB CDR3s from Type 1 diabetes patients were moderately but significantly shorter in all four CD4+ subsets. The naive, central memory and Treg TCRB repertoires showed an apparent similarity that was greater among patients than among healthy donors.

Averaging approximately 110 mL, one heparinised blood draw came from each individual donor. CD45RO/CCR7/CD25/CD127/CD95/CD27 staining was used to isolate CD4+ naive, central memory, regulatory and stem cell-like memory cells by sorting. This clone was counted only a few times. Antigen specificity is unknown. Sequencing targeted expressed TCRB transcripts, as all isolated RNA had been reverse transcribed. Profiled with immunoSEQ multiplex PCR; TCRdb holds only in-frame clones, not every one. The profile shows approximately 270,000 clones, about 13% of them singletons. The CDR3 consists of 16 residues. From germline, CDR1 is KGHSH and CDR2 LQKENI. Between the trimmed V and J ends, which lost 3 bases and 1 base, there was a span of 12 bases.

The sequenced sample consisted of naive CD4+ T cells from blood. This clonotype originated in a man in his thirties or forties with type 1 diabetes. The rearrangement joins TRBV18 to TRBJ2-2; D perhaps matches TRBD2 (5 bases). The CDR3 reads CASSPPGLENTGELFF. Written as DNA, the CDR3 is TGTGCCAGCTCACCCCCCGGACTGGAGAACACCGGGGAGCTGTTTTTT.